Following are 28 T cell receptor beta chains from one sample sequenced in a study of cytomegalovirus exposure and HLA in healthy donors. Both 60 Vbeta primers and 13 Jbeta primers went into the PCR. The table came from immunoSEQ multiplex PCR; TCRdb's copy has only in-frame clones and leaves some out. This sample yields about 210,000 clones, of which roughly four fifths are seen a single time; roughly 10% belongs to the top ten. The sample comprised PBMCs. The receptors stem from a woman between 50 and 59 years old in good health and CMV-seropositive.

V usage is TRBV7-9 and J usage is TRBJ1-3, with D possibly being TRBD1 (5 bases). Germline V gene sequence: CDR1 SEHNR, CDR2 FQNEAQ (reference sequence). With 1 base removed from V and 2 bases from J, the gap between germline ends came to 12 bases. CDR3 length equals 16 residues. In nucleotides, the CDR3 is TGTGCCAGCAGCTTAGTGGGGCTTCACCCTGGAAACACCATATATTTT. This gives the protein CASSLVGLHPGNTIYF.

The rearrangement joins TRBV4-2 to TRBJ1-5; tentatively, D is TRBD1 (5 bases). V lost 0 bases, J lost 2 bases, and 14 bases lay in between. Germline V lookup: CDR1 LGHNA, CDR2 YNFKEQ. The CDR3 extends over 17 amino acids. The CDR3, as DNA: TGTGCCAGCAGCCAAGAAGGGCCTGGGGCAGGCAATCAGCCCCAGCATTTT. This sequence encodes CASSQEGPGAGNQPQHF.

The CDR3 region is CASSHGTADEKLFF. The CDR3 DNA sequence: TGTGCCAGCAGCCACGGGACAGCCGATGAAAAACTGTTTTTT. The V gene is TRBV7-9, the J gene TRBJ1-4; 7 bases line up with TRBD1. The CDR3 consists of 14 residues. J lost 6 bases, V lost 5 bases, and 6 bases had no gene match. In germline, CDR1 is SEHNR, CDR2 FQNEAQ (reference sequence).

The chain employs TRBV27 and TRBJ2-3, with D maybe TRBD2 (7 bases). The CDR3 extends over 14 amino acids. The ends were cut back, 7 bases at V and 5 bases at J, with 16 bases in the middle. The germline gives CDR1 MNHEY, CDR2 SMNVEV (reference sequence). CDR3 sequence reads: CASNFVGGEDTQYF. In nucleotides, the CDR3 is TGTGCCAGCAACTTCGTAGGGGGGGAAGATACGCAGTATTTT.

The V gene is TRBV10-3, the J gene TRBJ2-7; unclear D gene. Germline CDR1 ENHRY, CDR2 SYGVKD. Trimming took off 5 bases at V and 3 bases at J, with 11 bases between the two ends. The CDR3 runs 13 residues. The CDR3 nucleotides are TGTGCCATCAGTTGGCAGCTAGGCTACGAGCAGTACTTC. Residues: CAISWQLGYEQYF.

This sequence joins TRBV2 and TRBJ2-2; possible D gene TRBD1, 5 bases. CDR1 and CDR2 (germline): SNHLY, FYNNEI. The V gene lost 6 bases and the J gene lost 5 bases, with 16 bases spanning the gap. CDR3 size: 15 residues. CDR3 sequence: CASRIEKQATGELFF. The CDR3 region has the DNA TGTGCCAGCAGGATAGAAAAACAGGCTACCGGGGAGCTGTTTTTT.

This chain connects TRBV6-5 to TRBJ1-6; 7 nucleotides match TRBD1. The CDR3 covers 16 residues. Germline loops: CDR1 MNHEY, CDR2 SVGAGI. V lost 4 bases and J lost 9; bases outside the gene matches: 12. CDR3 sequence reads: CASSSRARRGTSPLHF. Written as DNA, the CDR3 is TGTGCCAGCAGTTCTAGGGCTCGCAGGGGGACTTCACCCCTCCACTTT.

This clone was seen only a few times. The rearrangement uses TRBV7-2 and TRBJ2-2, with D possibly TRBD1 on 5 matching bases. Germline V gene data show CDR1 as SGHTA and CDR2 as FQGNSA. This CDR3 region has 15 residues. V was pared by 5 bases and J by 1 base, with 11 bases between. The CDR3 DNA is TGTGCCAGCAGCCACGGACACCTGAACACCGGGGAGCTGTTTTTT. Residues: CASSHGHLNTGELFF.

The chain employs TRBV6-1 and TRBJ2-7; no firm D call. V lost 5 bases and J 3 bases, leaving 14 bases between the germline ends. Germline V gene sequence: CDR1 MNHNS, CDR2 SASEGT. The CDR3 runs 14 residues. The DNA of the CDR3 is TGTGCCAGCAGTATTCGTTCTAGACGCTACGAGCAGTACTTC. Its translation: CASSIRSRRYEQYF.

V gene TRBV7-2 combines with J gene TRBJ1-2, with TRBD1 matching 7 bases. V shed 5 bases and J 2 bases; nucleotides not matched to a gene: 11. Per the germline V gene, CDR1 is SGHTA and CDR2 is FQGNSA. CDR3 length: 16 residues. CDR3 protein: CASSLTRGGRNYGYTF. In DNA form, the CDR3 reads TGTGCCAGCAGCCTCACTCGAGGGGGCCGGAACTATGGCTACACCTTC.

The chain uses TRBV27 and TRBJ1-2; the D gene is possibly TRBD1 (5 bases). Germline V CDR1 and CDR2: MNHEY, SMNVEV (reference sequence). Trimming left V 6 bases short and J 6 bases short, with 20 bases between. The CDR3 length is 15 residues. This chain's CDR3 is CASRTIRGSRNGYTF. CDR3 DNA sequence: TGTGCCAGCAGGACGATCCGGGGGAGCCGAAATGGCTACACCTTC.

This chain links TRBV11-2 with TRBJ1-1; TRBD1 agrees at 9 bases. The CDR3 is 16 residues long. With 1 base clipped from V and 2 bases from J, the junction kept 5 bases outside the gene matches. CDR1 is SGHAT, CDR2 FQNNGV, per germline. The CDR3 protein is CASSLGTGVINTEAFF. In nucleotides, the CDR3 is TGTGCCAGCAGCTTAGGGACAGGGGTGATTAACACTGAAGCTTTCTTT.

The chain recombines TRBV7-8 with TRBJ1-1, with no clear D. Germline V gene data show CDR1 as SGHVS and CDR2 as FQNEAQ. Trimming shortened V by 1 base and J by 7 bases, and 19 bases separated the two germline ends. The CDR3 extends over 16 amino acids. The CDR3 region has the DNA TGTGCCAGCAGCTTAGAGGCGAGGGCAGATTATGGTGAAGCTTTCTTT. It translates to CASSLEARADYGEAFF. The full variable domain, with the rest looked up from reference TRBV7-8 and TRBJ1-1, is GAGVSQSPRYKVAKRGQDVALRCDPISGHVSLFWYQQALGQGPEFLTYFQNEAQLDKSGLPSDRFFAERPEGSVSTLKIQRTQQEDSAVYLCASSLEARADYGEAFFGQGTRLTVV.

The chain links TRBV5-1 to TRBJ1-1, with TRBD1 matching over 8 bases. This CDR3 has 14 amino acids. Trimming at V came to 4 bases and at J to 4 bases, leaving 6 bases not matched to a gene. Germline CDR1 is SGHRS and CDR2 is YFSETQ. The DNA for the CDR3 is TGCGCCAGCAGCGCCAGGGGGCTCGCCACTGAAGCTTTCTTT. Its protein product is CASSARGLATEAFF.

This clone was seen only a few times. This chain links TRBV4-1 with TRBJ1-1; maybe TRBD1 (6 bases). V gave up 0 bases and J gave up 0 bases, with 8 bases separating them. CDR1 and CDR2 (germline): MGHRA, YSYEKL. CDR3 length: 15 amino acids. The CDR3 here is CASSQEGHLNTEAFF. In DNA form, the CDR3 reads TGCGCCAGCAGCCAAGAGGGACACTTGAACACTGAAGCTTTCTTT.

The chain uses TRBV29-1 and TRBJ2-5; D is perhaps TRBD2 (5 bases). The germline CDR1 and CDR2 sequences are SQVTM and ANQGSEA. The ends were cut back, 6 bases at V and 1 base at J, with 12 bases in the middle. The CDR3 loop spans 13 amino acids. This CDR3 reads CSVLPGGQETQYF. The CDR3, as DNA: TGCAGCGTCCTTCCAGGAGGCCAAGAGACCCAGTACTTC.

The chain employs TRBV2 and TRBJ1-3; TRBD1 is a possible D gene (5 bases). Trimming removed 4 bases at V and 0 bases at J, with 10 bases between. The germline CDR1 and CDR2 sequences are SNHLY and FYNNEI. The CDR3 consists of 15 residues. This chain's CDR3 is CASSGGGFSGNTIYF. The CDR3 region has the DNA TGTGCCAGCAGTGGGGGGGGGTTCTCTGGAAACACCATATATTTT.

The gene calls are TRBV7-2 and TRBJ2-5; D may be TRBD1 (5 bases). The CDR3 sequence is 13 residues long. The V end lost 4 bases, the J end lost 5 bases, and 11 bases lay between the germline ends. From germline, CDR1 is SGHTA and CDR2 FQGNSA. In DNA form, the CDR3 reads TGTGCCAGCAGCTCGGACATCATTGAGACCCAGTACTTC. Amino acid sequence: CASSSDIIETQYF.

As DNA, the CDR3 is TGTGCCAGCCGAACCGGGAGTGGAAACACCATATATTTT. Protein: CASRTGSGNTIYF. This sequence joins TRBV6-5 and TRBJ1-3; D gene uncertain. Per the germline V gene, CDR1 is MNHEY and CDR2 is SVGAGI. The length of the CDR3 is 13 residues. Deletions cut 8 bases from V and 3 bases from J, with 11 bases between.

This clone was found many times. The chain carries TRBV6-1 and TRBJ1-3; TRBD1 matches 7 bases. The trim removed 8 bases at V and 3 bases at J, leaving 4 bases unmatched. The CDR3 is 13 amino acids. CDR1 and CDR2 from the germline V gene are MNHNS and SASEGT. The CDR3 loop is CASGRGRGNTIYF. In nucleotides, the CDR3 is TGTGCCAGCGGTAGGGGGCGTGGAAACACCATATATTTT.

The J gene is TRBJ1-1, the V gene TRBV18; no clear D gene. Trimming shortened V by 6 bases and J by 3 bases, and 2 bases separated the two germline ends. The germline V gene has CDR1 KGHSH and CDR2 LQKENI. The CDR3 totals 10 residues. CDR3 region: CASSDTEAFF. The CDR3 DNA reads TGTGCCAGCTCCGACACTGAAGCTTTCTTT.

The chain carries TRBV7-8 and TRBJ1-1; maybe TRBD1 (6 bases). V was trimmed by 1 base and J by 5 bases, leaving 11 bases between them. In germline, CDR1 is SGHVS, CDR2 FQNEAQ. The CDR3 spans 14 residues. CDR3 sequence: CASSLDRVGTEAFF. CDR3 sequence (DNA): TGTGCCAGCAGCTTAGACAGGGTAGGAACTGAAGCTTTCTTT.

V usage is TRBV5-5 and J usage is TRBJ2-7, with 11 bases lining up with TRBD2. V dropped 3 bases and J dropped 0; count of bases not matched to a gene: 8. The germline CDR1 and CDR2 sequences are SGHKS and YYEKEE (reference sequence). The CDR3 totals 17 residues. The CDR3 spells CASSSGGLAAYSYEQYF. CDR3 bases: TGTGCCAGCAGCTCGGGGGGACTAGCGGCTTACTCCTACGAGCAGTACTTC.

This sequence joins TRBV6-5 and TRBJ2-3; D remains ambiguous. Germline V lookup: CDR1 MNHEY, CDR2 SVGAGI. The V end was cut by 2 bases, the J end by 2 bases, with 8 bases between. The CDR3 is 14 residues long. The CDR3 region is CASSYSEDTDTQYF. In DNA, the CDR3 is TGTGCCAGCAGTTACAGCGAGGACACAGATACGCAGTATTTT.

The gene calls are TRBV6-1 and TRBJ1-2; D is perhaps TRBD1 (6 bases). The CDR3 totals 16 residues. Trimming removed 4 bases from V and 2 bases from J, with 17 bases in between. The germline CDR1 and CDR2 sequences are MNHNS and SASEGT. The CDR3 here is CASSGHGTLGNYGYTF. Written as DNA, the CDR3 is TGTGCCAGCAGTGGTCATGGGACACTAGGGAACTATGGCTACACCTTC.

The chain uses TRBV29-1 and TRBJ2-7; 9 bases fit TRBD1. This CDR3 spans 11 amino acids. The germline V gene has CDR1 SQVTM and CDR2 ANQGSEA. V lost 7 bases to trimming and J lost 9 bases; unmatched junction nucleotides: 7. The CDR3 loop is CSGGQGTWQYF. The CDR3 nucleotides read TGCAGCGGGGGACAGGGAACGTGGCAGTACTTC.

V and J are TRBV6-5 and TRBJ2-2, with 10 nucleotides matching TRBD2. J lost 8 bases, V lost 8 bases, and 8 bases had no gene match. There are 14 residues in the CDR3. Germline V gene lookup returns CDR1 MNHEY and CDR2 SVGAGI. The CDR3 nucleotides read TGTGCCAGCGGGCGACTAGCGGGTGGGGGGGAGCTGTTTTTT. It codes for CASGRLAGGGELFF.

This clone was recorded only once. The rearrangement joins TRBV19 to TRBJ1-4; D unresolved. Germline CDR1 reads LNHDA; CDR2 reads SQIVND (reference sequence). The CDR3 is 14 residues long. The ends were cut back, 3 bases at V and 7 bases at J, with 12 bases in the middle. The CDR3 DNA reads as TGTGCCAGTAGTATGATGCGAGGGAGTGAAAAACTGTTTTTT. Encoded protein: CASSMMRGSEKLFF.